This paragraph reports one TCR beta chain. This entry comes from a study of blood T cell repertoires in COVID-19. Study overall: Both acute and convalescent COVID-19 samples were obtained from the United States, Italy and Spain. T cells, B-cell-depleted T cells, or PBMCs provided the cDNA or gDNA that served as material.

The CDR3 has 19 residues. Germline V CDR1 and CDR2: MNHEY, SMNVEV (reference sequence). V gave up 0 bases and J gave up 3 bases, with 21 bases separating them. Methods used by the authors: Amplification with reference gene primers provided the estimates of nucleated cell counts. Sequencing used immunoSEQ multiplex PCR; TCRdb keeps in-frame clones, though not all of them. V and J calls and clone size are copied from that table; D and trimming were computed from the DNA. The sample records some 88,000 clones, over 75% being singletons. Material for sequencing was peripheral blood. The V call is TRBV27, the J call TRBJ2-1, with a tentative D call TRBD1 (5 bases). This sequence originates from a woman in her sixties or seventies with acute or convalescent COVID-19. Here the CDR3 DNA reads TGTGCCAGCAGTTTATCCCGTAGAAAGGGGCAGGGAAACTACAATGAGCAGTTCTTC. Translation: CASSLSRRKGQGNYNEQFF.